The 8 T cell receptor beta chains listed next were all sequenced from one sample in a study of cytomegalovirus exposure and HLA in healthy donors. In the PCR, 60 Vbeta and 13 Jbeta primers were used. Generated by immunoSEQ multiplex PCR, the TCRdb table keeps only in-frame clones and is missing some. The sample has 55,000 to 85,000 clones. Sequencing used PBMCs. These receptors originate from a female donor in good health and CMV-seropositive.

Remarks on this clone: At one end, the junction sequence differs from germline, possibly due to a read error. This chain connects TRBV6-5 to TRBJ2-7, with a possible D match to TRBD1 (5 bases). CDR1 MNHEY and CDR2 SVGAGI come from the germline V gene. The length of the CDR3 is 12 residues. CDR3 sequence reads: CASSSATGALSF. The CDR3 DNA is TGTGCCAGCAGTTCAGCTACAGGAGCCCTGTCCTTC.

This chain uses TRBV15 with TRBJ1-1; a weak D match, TRBD1 (5 bases). Germline V gives CDR1 LNHNV, CDR2 YYDKDF (reference sequence). The CDR3 has 15 amino acids. The V and J ends lost 0 bases and 4 bases respectively, with 12 bases between them. The CDR3 DNA follows: TGTGCCACCAGCAGAGATCTTGGGGGGTTCACTGAAGCTTTCTTT. It codes for CATSRDLGGFTEAFF.

The rearrangement links TRBV6-6 to TRBJ2-7, with TRBD2 identical over 10 bases. The junction had 14 bases not matched to a gene; V was cut back by 5 bases and J by 10 bases. This CDR3 contains 15 residues. Germline CDR1 is MNHNY and CDR2 is SVGAGI (reference sequence). Here the CDR3 DNA reads TGTGCCAGCAGTGGCCGGCGTACTAGCGGGGACCTTCAGTACTTC. Encoded protein: CASSGRRTSGDLQYF.

This chain joins TRBV28 and TRBJ1-1; 9 bases align to TRBD1. The CDR3 spans 11 residues. The germline V gene encodes CDR1 MDHEN and CDR2 SYDVKM. Trimming at V came to 6 bases and at J to 11 bases, leaving 4 bases not matched to a gene. The CDR3 spells CASRRTGDAFF. In DNA form, the CDR3 reads TGTGCCAGCAGGAGGACAGGGGACGCTTTCTTT.

The rearrangement joins TRBV5-4 to TRBJ1-2, with TRBD1 matching 9 bases. Trimming removed 4 bases from V and 6 bases from J; junction bases left unmatched: 10. The CDR3 runs to 15 residues. The germline gives CDR1 SGHNT, CDR2 YYREEE (reference sequence). DNA of the CDR3: TGTGCCAGCAGCCTTGCCCCGACAGGGGGGGATGGCTACACCTTC. Translating it yields CASSLAPTGGDGYTF.

This chain links TRBV7-9 with TRBJ2-5; D unresolved. This CDR3 spans 13 amino acids. V lost 4 bases and J 0 bases, leaving 6 bases between the germline ends. Germline assignment: CDR1 SEHNR and CDR2 FQNEAQ (reference sequence). CDR3 residues: CASSSLYQETQYF. In nucleotides, the CDR3 is TGTGCCAGCAGCTCACTATACCAAGAGACCCAGTACTTC.

The rearrangement links TRBV30 to TRBJ1-1, with a possible D match to TRBD1 (6 bases). Trimming left V 4 bases short and J 0 bases short, with 18 bases between. The V gene's germline CDR1 is GTSNPN and CDR2 SVGIG (reference sequence). The CDR3 is 16 residues long. The CDR3 nucleotides read TGTGCCTGGAAGGACAGCCACCTTACTTTGAACACTGAAGCTTTCTTT. Translation gives CAWKDSHLTLNTEAFF.

The chain carries TRBV6-1 and TRBJ1-2; 7 nucleotides match TRBD1. The CDR3 is 15 residues long. The V segment lost 8 bases and the J segment 3 bases; nucleotides outside the gene matches: 12. Germline V gene data show CDR1 as MNHNS and CDR2 as SASEGT. CDR3: CASYRDSGGDYGYTF. The CDR3 DNA reads as TGTGCCAGCTACCGGGACTCAGGGGGAGACTATGGCTACACCTTC.